The rows below give T cell receptor beta chains drawn from one sample of a study of T-cell memory formation after mild COVID-19. Via MiXCR, TCRdb re-called the 5' RACE reads, giving one row per CDR3 protein. The top ten clones hold around an eighth of a sample with 300,000 to 400,000 distinct CDR3 sequences, around 30% of them seen once. The sequencing sample was made of PBMCs or a T cell subset sorted from them (not recorded which). These receptors were collected from an adult woman who had mild COVID-19 (a few samples of this study predate the infection). Cell type and time point are not known. Each CDR3 is given with its conserved first and last residue. A D gene is named only where the DNA matches it firmly. Size tells how often a clone was seen (once, few, many) or the class of an expanded clone, and some rows leave it out.

NA,TRBV6-6,NA,TRBJ2-7,CASSQIRGSYEQYF,TGTGCCAGCAGTCAAATCAGGGGTAGCTACGAGCAGTACTTC
TRBD1,TRBV29-1,NA,TRBJ1-4,CSVAYRGGKLFF,TGCAGCGTTGCTTACAGGGGGGGAAAACTGTTTTTT
TRBD1,TRBV29-1,NA,TRBJ2-7,CSAVTTDRGYEQYF,TGCAGCGCCGTTACGACGGACAGGGGCTACGAGCAGTACTTC
NA,TRBV24-1,few,TRBJ1-1,CATSDIGGGEAFF,TGTGCCACCAGTGATATCGGGGGGGGTGAAGCTTTCTTT
TRBD2,TRBV20-1,few,TRBJ2-1,CSARDGLAGAGPYNEQFF,TGCAGTGCTAGAGATGGACTAGCGGGAGCGGGCCCCTACAATGAGCAGTTCTTC
NA,TRBV11-1,NA,TRBJ2-4,CASGRGGITAKNIQYF,TGTGCCAGCGGTCGGGGCGGGATCACGGCCAAAAACATTCAGTACTTC
TRBD2,TRBV6-4,many,TRBJ2-1,CASSDSARASGSPAVF,TGTGCCAGCAGTGACTCGGCACGGGCTAGCGGGAGCCCTGCGGTCTTC
NA,TRBV6-4,NA,TRBJ1-2,CASSDAGNWGYGYTF,TGTGCCAGCAGTGACGCAGGGAACTGGGGCTATGGCTACACCTTC
NA,TRBV12-3/TRBV12-4,few,TRBJ1-4,CASSLGSGGGEKLFF,TGTGCCAGCAGTCTAGGGTCTGGGGGAGGTGAAAAACTGTTTTTT
NA,TRBV29-1,few,TRBJ1-2,CSVVLGPDSSGGYTF,TGCAGCGTTGTTCTAGGCCCTGACAGCTCCGGGGGCTACACCTTC
NA,TRBV5-1,once,TRBJ2-7,CASSLGLSPRDFYEQYF,TGCGCCAGCAGCCTAGGATTGTCCCCCAGGGATTTTTACGAGCAGTACTTC
NA,TRBV12-3/TRBV12-4,few,TRBJ2-5,CASSLIPRQALETQYF,TGTGCCAGCAGTTTAATACCCCGTCAGGCCCTGGAGACCCAGTACTTC
NA,TRBV27,once,TRBJ2-2,CASSSYPGEALAGELFF,TGTGCCAGCAGTTCCTACCCGGGAGAAGCGTTGGCCGGGGAGCTGTTTTTT
TRBD2,TRBV5-1,NA,TRBJ2-7,CASSLYAGGYEQYF,TGCGCCAGCAGCTTGTATGCGGGAGGGTACGAGCAGTACTTC
TRBD2,TRBV12-3/TRBV12-4,NA,TRBJ2-1,CASSRGTSGRAREQFF,TGTGCCAGCAGCCGGGGGACTAGCGGGAGGGCCCGTGAGCAGTTCTTC
NA,TRBV4-3,NA,TRBJ2-7,CASSQDADVLGTYEQYF,TGCGCCAGCAGCCAAGATGCCGATGTTTTGGGGACGTACGAGCAGTACTTC
NA,TRBV7-2,NA,TRBJ2-7,CASRLHGYEQYF,TGTGCCAGCAGGCTTCATGGCTACGAGCAGTACTTC
TRBD2,TRBV5-1,NA,TRBJ2-3,CASSSTIRLAGLRDTQYF,TGCGCCAGCAGCTCCACGATTAGACTAGCGGGATTGCGAGATACGCAGTATTTT
NA,TRBV6-5,NA,TRBJ2-1,CASSALEGYNEQFF,TGTGCCAGCAGCGCTTTAGAGGGCTACAATGAGCAGTTCTTC
NA,TRBV5-1,many,TRBJ1-5,CASSADMSGGPQHF,TGCGCCAGCAGCGCTGACATGAGTGGGGGGCCCCAGCATTTT
NA,TRBV11-2,few,TRBJ1-1,CASSPLSGGRNTEAFF,TGTGCCAGCAGCCCTCTTAGTGGGGGGCGGAACACTGAAGCTTTCTTT
TRBD1,TRBV18,NA,TRBJ2-6,CASSPGQGGIVLTF,TGTGCCAGCTCACCGGGACAGGGTGGCATCGTCCTGACTTTC
TRBD1,TRBV5-6,few,TRBJ2-7,CASSSYRQGYEQYF,TGTGCCAGCAGCTCCTATCGACAGGGCTACGAGCAGTACTTC
NA,TRBV5-1,few,TRBJ2-1,CASSQDRYNEQFF,TGCGCCAGCAGCCAGGACAGATACAATGAGCAGTTCTTC
TRBD2,TRBV5-1,once,TRBJ2-7,CASSLGAGTSDYEQYF,TGCGCCAGCAGCTTGGGGGCCGGGACTAGCGACTACGAGCAGTACTTC
NA,TRBV7-9,few,TRBJ2-3,CASSRSGGSTDTQYF,TGTGCCAGCAGCCGGAGTGGGGGGAGCACAGATACGCAGTATTTT
NA,TRBV18,many,TRBJ2-7,CASSPPGTDVLYEQYF,TGTGCCAGCTCACCACCAGGGACGGATGTCCTGTACGAGCAGTACTTC
NA,TRBV7-2,NA,TRBJ2-3,CASSLVSGTPDTQYF,TGTGCCAGCAGCTTAGTCTCCGGGACTCCAGATACGCAGTATTTT
TRBD2,TRBV2,NA,TRBJ2-3,CASRARSGGSDTQYF,TGTGCCAGCAGGGCTCGAAGCGGGGGTTCAGATACGCAGTATTTT
TRBD1,TRBV20-1,many,TRBJ2-1,CSAPRQGLSYNEQFF,TGCAGTGCTCCCCGACAGGGGCTATCCTACAATGAGCAGTTCTTC
NA,TRBV6-2/TRBV6-3,NA,TRBJ2-7,CASSYSTFSRTYEQYF,TGTGCCAGCAGTTACTCGACCTTTTCCAGGACCTACGAGCAGTACTTC
TRBD2,TRBV9,NA,TRBJ2-5,CASSPEGTSGTGGTQYF,TGTGCCAGCAGCCCAGAGGGGACTAGCGGTACGGGAGGGACCCAGTACTTC
NA,TRBV2,NA,TRBJ2-2,CASRTRGATGELFF,TGTGCCAGCAGAACTAGGGGGGCCACCGGGGAGCTGTTTTTT
NA,TRBV5-1,NA,TRBJ2-3,CASRVQPSTDTQYF,TGCGCCAGCAGGGTACAGCCTAGCACAGATACGCAGTATTTT
NA,TRBV7-9,NA,TRBJ2-3,CASSQAGHSTDTQYF,TGTGCCAGCAGCCAAGCGGGCCATAGCACAGATACGCAGTATTTT
NA,TRBV11-3,NA,TRBJ2-5,CASSISRGGETQYF,TGTGCCAGCAGCATTTCTAGAGGCGGAGAGACCCAGTACTTC
TRBD1,TRBV4-2,NA,TRBJ2-7,CASSQGDSYEQYF,TGTGCCAGCAGCCAAGGGGACAGCTACGAGCAGTACTTC
NA,TRBV10-3,few,TRBJ2-3,CAISDHLTGRGTDTQYF,TGTGCCATCAGTGATCACCTTACAGGGAGGGGCACAGATACGCAGTATTTT
NA,TRBV25-1,few,TRBJ2-1,CASSASWREQFF,TGTGCCAGCAGTGCCTCGTGGCGGGAGCAGTTCTTC
TRBD2,TRBV10-3,few,TRBJ2-1,CAISEQGSGLYNEQFF,TGTGCCATCAGTGAGCAGGGTAGCGGGCTTTACAATGAGCAGTTCTTC
NA,TRBV7-2,few,TRBJ1-2,CASSPLGGPGYTF,TGTGCCAGCAGCCCCCTAGGGGGGCCGGGCTACACCTTC
NA,TRBV9,few,TRBJ2-3,CASSVDVVIDTTDTQYF,TGTGCCAGCAGCGTAGATGTGGTTATTGATACCACAGATACGCAGTATTTT
NA,TRBV19,NA,TRBJ1-1,CASRSQGWNTEAFF,TGTGCCAGTAGGAGTCAGGGTTGGAACACTGAAGCTTTCTTT
TRBD1,TRBV30,NA,TRBJ1-2,CAWSITGDYGYTF,TGTGCCTGGAGTATAACAGGGGACTATGGCTACACCTTC
NA,TRBV12-3/TRBV12-4,few,TRBJ1-1,CASSLGGYEAFF,TGTGCCAGCAGTTTAGGAGGGTATGAAGCTTTCTTT
NA,TRBV2,NA,TRBJ2-1,CASTGQYNEQFF,TGTGCCAGCACCGGTCAGTACAATGAGCAGTTCTTC
TRBD1,TRBV18,few,TRBJ1-5,CASSRTGMGQPQHF,TGTGCCAGCTCAAGGACAGGGATGGGTCAGCCCCAGCATTTT
NA,TRBV10-3,NA,TRBJ2-1,CAISVGDRVGGNEQFF,TGTGCCATCAGTGTCGGGGACAGAGTCGGGGGCAATGAGCAGTTCTTC
NA,TRBV5-1,NA,TRBJ2-1,CASSLDSGRAGNNEQFF,TGCGCCAGCAGCTTGGACTCGGGCCGGGCAGGCAACAATGAGCAGTTCTTC
NA,TRBV12-3/TRBV12-4,many,TRBJ2-1,CASSLPGLAREQFF,TGTGCCAGCAGTCTTCCGGGCCTAGCCCGGGAGCAGTTCTTC
TRBD2,TRBV5-6,few,TRBJ2-1,CASSLGSGRSGEQFF,TGTGCCAGCAGCTTGGGCAGCGGGAGATCGGGTGAGCAGTTCTTC
NA,TRBV12-3/TRBV12-4,NA,TRBJ2-7,CASSLGQEEREQYF,TGTGCCAGCAGTTTGGGGCAGGAGGAGAGGGAGCAGTACTTC
TRBD1,TRBV18,once,TRBJ2-7,CASSATGDYEQYF,TGTGCCAGCTCAGCAACAGGGGACTACGAGCAGTACTTC
TRBD2,TRBV14,NA,TRBJ2-3,CASSLREVAGLSTDTQYF,TGTGCCAGCAGCCTTCGGGAGGTAGCGGGGCTTTCAACAGATACGCAGTATTTT
NA,TRBV19,few,TRBJ2-7,CASRIGPGSYEQYF,TGTGCCAGTAGGATCGGCCCCGGCTCCTACGAGCAGTACTTC
TRBD2,TRBV6-4,once,TRBJ2-3,CASSGSGGSTDTQYF,TGTGCCAGCAGTGGTAGCGGGGGGAGCACAGATACGCAGTATTTT
NA,TRBV5-1,few,TRBJ2-7,CASSLGGPDEQYF,TGCGCCAGCAGCTTAGGGGGTCCGGACGAGCAGTACTTC
TRBD2,TRBV13,few,TRBJ2-1,CASSTWEGSSYNEQFF,TGTGCCAGCAGCACCTGGGAGGGGTCCTCCTACAATGAGCAGTTCTTC
NA,TRBV20-1,few,TRBJ1-3,CSAKGGIGAGNTIYF,TGCAGTGCTAAAGGGGGGATCGGGGCTGGAAACACCATATATTTT
TRBD1,TRBV9,NA,TRBJ1-2,CASSVSGGGYTF,TGTGCCAGCAGCGTGTCAGGGGGTGGCTACACCTTC